This section outlines one T cell receptor beta chain sequence together with its context. The specificity of this receptor is unknown. The input lacks base qualities; no much larger clone sits a single base away. The data belong to a study of T-cell memory formation after mild COVID-19 (dated by TCRdb to about 2021). Regarding the study in general: TCR sequence clusters from the two donors were largely donor specific. The cohort was made up of two young adult volunteers, one female and one male, who were previously healthy. In two donors, T-cell clones that expanded and contracted after mild COVID-19 were tracked by sequencing TCRalpha and TCRbeta repertoires over time.

Ficoll-Paque density gradient centrifugation was the method used to isolate PBMCs. From the cysteine up to the phenylalanine, the CDR3 has a length of 16 residues. Only the CDR3 part of the read is kept: 48 bases, read in frame from the first base. Cut back by 2 bases and 0 bases, the V and J ends lie 12 bases apart. From a lookup of the germline V gene, CDR1 and CDR2 are SGHRS and YFSETQ. The paper's findings and limits, for the study overall: From day 15 to 85, contracting clones showed balanced CD4/CD8 phenotypes, whereas a second wave of clones that expanded from day 15 to 37 leaned towards CD4+. SARS-CoV-2 specificity of the second-wave clones peaking on day 37 was not confirmed. Contracting CD4+ clones were found mainly in CM and EM memory subsets, while CD8+ clones were enriched in EMRA. Only a couple of mild cases were covered in the study, and larger cohorts including severe cases with pre-infection samples were considered necessary. Some responding clones were detected in pre-infection memory, suggesting pre-existing cross-reactive memory T cells joined the SARS-CoV-2 response.

Sequencing relied on an Illumina NovaSeq 6000. cDNA libraries for TCRalpha and TCRbeta were prepared by 5'RACE using constant-segment primers, with sample barcodes and unique molecular identifiers added. Trizol reagent was used to extract RNA from every sample. Library amplification was performed in two PCR steps, and a second sample barcode and Illumina TruSeq adapters were introduced in the second step. Libraries were sequenced on an Illumina NovaSeq with 2 x 150 bp paired-end reads. The paper's data handling went like this. With migec v1.2.7, reads were demultiplexed and then collapsed into UMI-guided consensus sequences. Using mixcr v2.1.11, UMI consensuses were aligned to TRA and TRB V and J templates and then assembled into clonotypes. A clonotype was counted as expanded or contracted only when both edgeR and NoisET called the clonotype significant, with the noise models trained on biological replicates. For edgeR calls, the thresholds were a false discovery rate-adjusted p below 0.01 and a log2 fold-change of 1. As an exploratory analysis of dynamics, PCA with hierarchical clustering was applied to max-normalized trajectories of the 1000 most abundant clonotypes. The CD4 or CD8 phenotype of responding clones was assigned using the separately sequenced CD4+ and CD8+ repertoires. TCRdb reanalyzed the raw reads on its own, using fastp at Q25 for trimming and MiXCR for clone calling, and kept in-frame beta chains. Under each unique CDR3 protein, matching rows form one entry showing the most common genes and DNA. The V and J calls come from TCRdb's annotation, not from the publication. The sample yields about 340,000 distinct CDR3 sequences; 10% to 15% were counted once. The ten largest clonotypes hold roughly a fifth of the sample.

This sequence uses TRBV5-1 and TRBJ1-3; no D segment can be confidently identified. Material: PBMCs or a T cell subset sorted from them (not recorded which). The source of this sequence is a man aged 18-30 years who had mild COVID-19 (a few samples of this study predate the infection). The sample titles of this study are shuffled in the database, so cell type and time point are left out; the donor was told from shared clones. The CDR3 amino acid sequence is: CASSFSAGPSGNTIYF. The base sequence is TGCGCCAGCAGCTTTTCCGCAGGCCCCTCTGGAAACACCATATATTTT.